One sample yielded the 26 T cell receptor beta chains listed below, sequenced in a study of T cell changes during pregnancy in multiple sclerosis. Profiling relied on immunoSEQ multiplex PCR, and the TCRdb table lists in-frame clones only, not all of them. The data contain more than 40,000 clones, 91% of them singletons. The sequencing here drew on CD8+ T cells from peripheral blood mononuclear cells, taken after pregnancy. The receptors derive from a female donor with multiple sclerosis, enrolled in a pregnancy study.

In this sample, this clone turned up once. The V call is TRBV7-6, the J call TRBJ2-3; 8 bases fit TRBD2. Germline-derived CDR1 and CDR2 are SGHVS and FNYEAQ. CDR3 length: 17 residues. V dropped 1 base and J dropped 2; count of bases not matched to a gene: 8. CDR3 region: CASSLGVSGAITDTQYF. CDR3 nucleotides: TGTGCCAGCAGCTTAGGGGTTAGCGGGGCGATCACAGATACGCAGTATTTT.

The chain links TRBV4-3 to TRBJ1-1; TRBD1 matches 8 bases. After removal of 6 bases from V and 0 bases from J, the junction contained 6 bases not matched to a gene. The CDR3 spans 15 residues. The V gene's germline CDR1 is LGHNA and CDR2 YSLEER. The CDR3 nucleotides are TGCGCCAGCAGGTCTCAGGGGGCCTTGAACACTGAAGCTTTCTTT. It encodes CASRSQGALNTEAFF.

The chain combines TRBV27 with TRBJ1-1, with a tentative D call TRBD1 (5 bases). The CDR3 sequence is 11 residues long. CDR1 and CDR2 from the germline V gene are MNHEY and SMNVEV (reference sequence). V lost 10 bases and J 4 bases, leaving 10 bases between the germline ends. The CDR3 region is CAIQRGTEAFF. The CDR3 DNA reads as TGTGCCATCCAAAGGGGCACTGAAGCTTTCTTT.

The chain joins TRBV7-9 to TRBJ2-1; 10 bases agree with TRBD1. From germline, CDR1 is SEHNR and CDR2 FQNEAQ (reference sequence). V was clipped by 5 bases and J by 8 bases; unmatched bases: 9. The CDR3 is 15 residues long. CDR3 residues: CASSLGDRGVDEQFF. The CDR3 nucleotides read TGTGCCAGCAGCCTAGGGGACAGGGGAGTCGATGAGCAGTTCTTC.

The chain couples TRBV7-9 to TRBJ2-5; possibly TRBD2 for D (6 bases). The germline gives CDR1 SEHNR, CDR2 FQNEAQ (reference sequence). The ends were cut back, 2 bases at V and 2 bases at J, with 18 bases in the middle. The CDR3 is 17 amino acids. The CDR3 DNA sequence: TGTGCCAGCAGCTTAAGTCGCGGGACTGGCAGACAAGAGACCCAGTACTTC. This encodes CASSLSRGTGRQETQYF.

The CDR3, as DNA: TGTGCCAGCAGTTTATCGAGGGGGACAGACACTGAAGCTTTCTTT. This sequence encodes CASSLSRGTDTEAFF. The rearrangement links TRBV27 to TRBJ1-1; 7 bases are shared with TRBD1. Germline V gives CDR1 MNHEY, CDR2 SMNVEV (reference sequence). The CDR3 contains 15 residues. V trimming: 0 bases; J trimming: 3 bases; junction bases outside the gene matches: 4.

This clone was counted a single time. This chain's CDR3 is CASSSFRGLETEAFF. CDR3 DNA: TGTGCCAGCAGTTCGTTTAGGGGGCTTGAAACTGAAGCTTTCTTT. The rearrangement joins TRBV6-5 to TRBJ1-1, with 7 bases that match TRBD1. After removal of 4 bases from V and 5 bases from J, the junction contained 10 bases not matched to a gene. In germline, CDR1 is MNHEY, CDR2 SVGAGI. The CDR3 has 15 amino acids.

The V call is TRBV7-6, the J call TRBJ2-7, with 9 bases that match TRBD2. Trimming cost V 1 base and J 9 bases; bases outside gene matches: 13. Germline assignment: CDR1 SGHVS and CDR2 FNYEAQ. The CDR3 loop spans 16 amino acids. CDR3 DNA sequence: TGTGCCAGCAGCTTAGTATTTAGCGGGAGTGAGTCAGGGCAGTACTTC. This gives the protein CASSLVFSGSESGQYF.

This chain connects TRBV2 to TRBJ2-1; D is possibly TRBD2 (6 bases). CDR3 length equals 17 residues. CDR1 and CDR2 from the germline V gene are SNHLY and FYNNEI. Trimming stripped 0 bases from V and 0 bases from J, with 12 bases between. CDR3 residues: CASSEAGLRSSYNEQFF. CDR3 DNA: TGTGCCAGCAGTGAAGCGGGACTGAGGAGCTCCTACAATGAGCAGTTCTTC.

The rearrangement uses TRBV4-1 and TRBJ2-7, with 11 bases that match TRBD1. CDR1 is MGHRA and CDR2 is YSYEKL in the germline V gene. The V and J ends lost 4 bases and 5 bases, in that order; junction bases with no gene match: 10. CDR3 length: 16 residues. The CDR3, as DNA: TGCGCCAGCAGCCCAAAAGGACAGGGGGCAGACAACGAGCAGTACTTC. This encodes CASSPKGQGADNEQYF.

The chain recombines TRBV5-4 with TRBJ2-7; D uncertain. CDR3 size: 13 residues. CDR1 SGHNT and CDR2 YYREEE come from the germline V gene (reference sequence). Trimming removed 1 base from V and 0 bases from J, with 5 bases in between. The chain's CDR3 is CASSLFGSYEQYF. In DNA form, the CDR3 reads TGTGCCAGCAGCTTGTTCGGCTCCTACGAGCAGTACTTC.

The V and J genes are TRBV7-9 and TRBJ1-4; 8 bases are shared with TRBD1. Unmatched junction bases numbered 7, after V lost 5 bases and J lost 8 bases. The germline gives CDR1 SEHNR, CDR2 FQNEAQ (reference sequence). The CDR3 is made up of 14 amino acids. The CDR3 bases are TGTGCCAGCAGCGCCCTGACAGGGGAGGAAAAACTGTTTTTT. Translation: CASSALTGEEKLFF.

A single count supports this clone. The J gene is TRBJ2-2, the V gene TRBV4-1; tentative D call: TRBD1 (6 bases). The germline V gene has CDR1 MGHRA and CDR2 YSYEKL. Trimming shortened V by 1 base and J by 6 bases, and 24 bases separated the two germline ends. CDR3 length: 19 residues. The chain's CDR3 is CASSQGVVRQGILPGELFF. CDR3 nucleotides: TGCGCCAGCAGCCAAGGGGTAGTGAGGCAGGGGATTTTACCCGGGGAGCTGTTTTTT.

The genes are TRBV7-8 and TRBJ2-1; 10 nucleotides line up with TRBD2. This CDR3 region has 14 residues. Germline loops: CDR1 SGHVS, CDR2 FQNEAQ. The V gene end was trimmed by 3 bases and the J gene end by 6 bases; junction bases not matched to a gene: 2. CDR3 nucleotide sequence: TGTGCCAGCAGCTTTAGCGGGGGGCTCAATGAGCAGTTCTTC. Its translation: CASSFSGGLNEQFF.

The chain recombines TRBV5-1 with TRBJ2-1, with 9 bases aligning to TRBD2. Germline loops: CDR1 SGHRS, CDR2 YFSETQ. The CDR3 has 16 residues. Trimming cost V 0 bases and J 7 bases; bases outside gene matches: 8. The CDR3 coding sequence is TGCGCCAGCAGCTTGGATGGGCCTAGCGGGGTGAATGAGCAGTTCTTC. It yields the protein CASSLDGPSGVNEQFF.

The chain carries TRBV7-9 and TRBJ1-1; D is undetermined. This CDR3 is 18 amino acids long. The V end lost 5 bases, the J end lost 4 bases, and 26 bases lay between the germline ends. Germline CDR1 reads SEHNR; CDR2 reads FQNEAQ (reference sequence). The CDR3 sequence is CASSRPGTALLSATEAFF. CDR3 DNA sequence: TGTGCCAGCAGCCGCCCCGGAACAGCTCTTCTAAGTGCCACTGAAGCTTTCTTT. The entire variable domain, with the rest obtained from reference TRBV7-9 and TRBJ1-1, is as follows: DTGVSQNPRHKITKRGQNVTFRCDPISEHNRLYWYRQTLGQGPEFLTYFQNEAQLEKSRLLSDRFSAERPKGSFSTLEIQRTEQGDSAMYLCASSRPGTALLSATEAFFGQGTRLTVV.

This sequence joins TRBV4-3 and TRBJ2-7; 7 bases map to TRBD1. The germline gives CDR1 LGHNA, CDR2 YSLEER. J was trimmed by 0 bases and V by 0 bases; bases with no gene match: 5. CDR3 length: 16 residues. The CDR3, as DNA: TGCGCCAGCAGCCAAGATCCCGGGGACAGCTCCTACGAGCAGTACTTC. Residues: CASSQDPGDSSYEQYF.

The chain recombines TRBV6-5 with TRBJ2-3; 13 bases match TRBD2. The CDR3 is made up of 15 amino acids. The J segment lost 5 bases and the V segment lost 4 bases, leaving 3 bases of the junction unmatched. Germline values: CDR1 MNHEY, CDR2 SVGAGI. For the CDR3, the DNA is TGTGCCAGCAGTTCACTAGCGGGAGGGATAGATACGCAGTATTTT. Protein: CASSSLAGGIDTQYF.

The rearrangement joins TRBV15 to TRBJ1-5; a weak D match, TRBD1 (6 bases). This CDR3 region has 14 residues. Trimming shortened V by 1 base and J by 6 bases, and 10 bases separated the two germline ends. Germline CDR1 and CDR2: LNHNV and YYDKDF (reference sequence). The CDR3 region is CATSRAGGAQPQHF. The CDR3 region has the DNA TGTGCCACCAGCAGAGCGGGGGGGGCTCAGCCCCAGCATTTT.

The CDR3 loop is CASSGERGSSKTQYF. CDR3 DNA sequence: TGTGCCAGCAGCGGTGAGCGGGGGTCGTCCAAGACCCAGTACTTC. The rearrangement joins TRBV7-9 to TRBJ2-5; 8 bases fit TRBD2. The CDR3 is 15 residues long. Germline V CDR1 and CDR2: SEHNR, FQNEAQ (reference sequence). J was trimmed by 6 bases and V by 5 bases; bases with no gene match: 11.

This chain connects TRBV5-1 to TRBJ1-1; tentatively, D is TRBD1 (6 bases). CDR3 length equals 14 residues. In germline, CDR1 is SGHRS, CDR2 YFSETQ. V dropped 0 bases and J dropped 5 bases, with 11 bases sitting between them. CDR3: CASSLAAGVTEAFF. The CDR3 nucleotides read TGCGCCAGCAGCTTGGCCGCAGGGGTAACTGAAGCTTTCTTT.

V usage is TRBV9 and J usage is TRBJ2-7; tentatively, D is TRBD2 (6 bases). CDR1 and CDR2 (germline): SGDLS, YYNGEE. Trimming removed 0 bases at V and 5 bases at J, with 15 bases between. The CDR3 is made up of 15 amino acids. CDR3 DNA sequence: TGTGCCAGCAGCGTAGGAGGAGGGCGCGTAGACGAGCAGTACTTC. Translation: CASSVGGGRVDEQYF.

This chain uses TRBV4-1 with TRBJ2-7; 11 bases are shared with TRBD2. The CDR3 is 15 amino acids. Trimming cost V 5 bases and J 3 bases; bases outside gene matches: 6. Germline V gene lookup returns CDR1 MGHRA and CDR2 YSYEKL. CDR3 in DNA: TGCGCCAGCAGCTTACTAGCGGGAGATCTCTACGAGCAGTACTTC. Translation: CASSLLAGDLYEQYF.

The chain carries TRBV21-1 and TRBJ2-5; the table's D call TRBD1 went unverified against the DNA. TRBV21-1 counts as a pseudogene. The CDR3 totals 15 residues. The CDR3 DNA sequence: TGTGCCAGCAGCAAAAACGGGACAGGGAGAGAGACCCAGTACTTC. Protein product: CASSKNGTGRETQYF.

The rearrangement links TRBV10-2 to TRBJ2-1; the match to TRBD2 covers 11 bases. CDR1 and CDR2 (germline): WSHSY, SAAADI. The CDR3 contains 15 residues. J lost 16 bases, V lost 2 bases, and 13 bases had no gene match. DNA of the CDR3: TGCGCCAGCAGTGAGAACAGGGTAGGACTAGCGGGTTCATTCTTC. Its protein is CASSENRVGLAGSFF.

The V call is TRBV27, the J call TRBJ2-1, with TRBD2 matching 7 bases. The V gene's germline CDR1 is MNHEY and CDR2 SMNVEV (reference sequence). The junction had 4 bases not matched to a gene; V was cut back by 10 bases and J by 4 bases. The CDR3 spans 12 residues. CDR3: CATGGAYNEQFF. CDR3 DNA sequence: TGTGCCACGGGAGGAGCTTACAATGAGCAGTTCTTC.